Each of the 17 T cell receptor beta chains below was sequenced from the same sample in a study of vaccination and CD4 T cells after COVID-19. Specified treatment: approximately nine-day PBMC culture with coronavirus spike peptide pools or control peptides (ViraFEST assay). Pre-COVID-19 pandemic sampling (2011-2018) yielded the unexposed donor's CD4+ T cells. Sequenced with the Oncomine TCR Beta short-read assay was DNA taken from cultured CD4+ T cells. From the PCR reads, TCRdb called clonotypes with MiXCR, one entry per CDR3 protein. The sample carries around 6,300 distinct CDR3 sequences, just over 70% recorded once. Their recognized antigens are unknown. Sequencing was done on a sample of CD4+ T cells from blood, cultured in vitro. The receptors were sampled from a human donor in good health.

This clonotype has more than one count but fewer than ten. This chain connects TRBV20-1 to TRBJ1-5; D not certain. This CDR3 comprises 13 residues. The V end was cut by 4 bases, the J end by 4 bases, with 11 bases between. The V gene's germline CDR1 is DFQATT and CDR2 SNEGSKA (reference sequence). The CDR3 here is CSATVPFNQPQHF. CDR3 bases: TGCAGTGCTACAGTCCCTTTTAATCAGCCCCAGCATTTT.

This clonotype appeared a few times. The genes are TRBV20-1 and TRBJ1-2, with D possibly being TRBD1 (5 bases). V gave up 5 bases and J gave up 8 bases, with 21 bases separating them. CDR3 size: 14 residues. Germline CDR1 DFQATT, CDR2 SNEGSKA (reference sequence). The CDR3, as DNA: TGCAGTGCTCTCCCCCTTCCGGGGCCGGGGGGCTACACCTTC. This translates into CSALPLPGPGGYTF.

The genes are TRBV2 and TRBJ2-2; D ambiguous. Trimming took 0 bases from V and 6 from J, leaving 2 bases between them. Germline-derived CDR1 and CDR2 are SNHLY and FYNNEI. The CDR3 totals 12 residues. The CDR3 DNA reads TGTGCCAGCAGTGAAGCTCCCGGGGAGCTGTTTTTT. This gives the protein CASSEAPGELFF.

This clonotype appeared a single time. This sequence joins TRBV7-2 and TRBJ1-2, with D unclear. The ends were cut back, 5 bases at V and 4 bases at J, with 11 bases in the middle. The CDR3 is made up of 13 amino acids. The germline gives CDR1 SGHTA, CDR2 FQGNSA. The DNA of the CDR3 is TGTGCCAGCAGCCCACCGATCAGCTATGGCTACACCTTC. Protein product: CASSPPISYGYTF.

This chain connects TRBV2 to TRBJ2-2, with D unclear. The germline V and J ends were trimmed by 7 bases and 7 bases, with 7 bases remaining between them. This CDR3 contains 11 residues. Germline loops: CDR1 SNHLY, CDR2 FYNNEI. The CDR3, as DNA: TGTGCCAGCATGTTGATCGGGGAGCTGTTTTTT. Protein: CASMLIGELFF.

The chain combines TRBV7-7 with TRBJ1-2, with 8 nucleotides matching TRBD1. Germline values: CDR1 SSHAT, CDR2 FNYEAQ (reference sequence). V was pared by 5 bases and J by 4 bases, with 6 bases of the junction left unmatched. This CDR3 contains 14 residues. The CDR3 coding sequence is TGTGCCAGCAGCCCCGGACAGGGAGTCTATGGCTACACCTTC. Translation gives CASSPGQGVYGYTF.

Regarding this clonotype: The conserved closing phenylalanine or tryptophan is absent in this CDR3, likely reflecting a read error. The CDR3 spells CASSVSGQSTGELFL. CDR3 DNA sequence: TGTGCCAGCAGTGTCTCTGGACAGAGCACCGGGGAGCTGTTTCTT. The chain is built from TRBV6-1 and TRBJ2-2; a possible D gene is TRBD1 (6 bases). Germline CDR1 and CDR2: MNHNS and SASEGT. The CDR3 runs 15 residues. V was cut by 4 bases and J by 4 bases, with 13 bases left in between.

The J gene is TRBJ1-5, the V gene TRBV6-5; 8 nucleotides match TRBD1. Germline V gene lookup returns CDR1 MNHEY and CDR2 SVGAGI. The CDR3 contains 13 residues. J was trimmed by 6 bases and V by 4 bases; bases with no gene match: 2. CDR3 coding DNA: TGTGCCAGCAGTTCGGACAGGGCTCAGCCCCAGCATTTT. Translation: CASSSDRAQPQHF.

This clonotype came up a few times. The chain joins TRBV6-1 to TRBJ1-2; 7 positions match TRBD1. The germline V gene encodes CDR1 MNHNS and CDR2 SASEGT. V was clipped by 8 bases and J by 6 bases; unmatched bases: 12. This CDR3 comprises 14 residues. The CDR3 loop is CASRAGQKTNGYTF. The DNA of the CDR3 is TGTGCCAGCCGAGCGGGACAGAAAACAAATGGCTACACCTTC.

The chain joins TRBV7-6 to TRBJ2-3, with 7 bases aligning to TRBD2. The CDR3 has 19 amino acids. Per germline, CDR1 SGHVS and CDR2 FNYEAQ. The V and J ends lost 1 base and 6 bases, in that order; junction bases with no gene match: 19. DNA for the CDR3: TGTGCCAGCAGCTTAGGGTCCTGGGGAGGCGGGGGTACCGCGGATACGCAGTATTTT. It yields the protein CASSLGSWGGGGTADTQYF. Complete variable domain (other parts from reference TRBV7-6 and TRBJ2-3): GAGVSQSPRYKVTKRGQDVALRCDPISGHVSLYWYRQALGQGPEFLTYFNYEAQQDKSGLPNDRFSAERPEGSISTLTIQRTEQRDSAMYRCASSLGSWGGGGTADTQYFGPGTRLTVL.

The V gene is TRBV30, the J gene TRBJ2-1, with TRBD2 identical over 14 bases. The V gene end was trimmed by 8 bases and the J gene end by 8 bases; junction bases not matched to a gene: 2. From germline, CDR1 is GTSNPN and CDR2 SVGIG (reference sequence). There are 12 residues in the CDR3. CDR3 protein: CAGTSGGYEQFF. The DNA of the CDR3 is TGTGCCGGGACTAGCGGGGGTTATGAGCAGTTCTTC.

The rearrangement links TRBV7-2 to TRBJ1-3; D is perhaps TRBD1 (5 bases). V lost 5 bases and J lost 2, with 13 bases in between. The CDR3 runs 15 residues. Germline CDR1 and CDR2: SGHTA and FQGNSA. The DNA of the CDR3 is TGTGCCAGCAGCCCAGCAGGGCAAGCTGGAAACACCATATATTTT. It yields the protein CASSPAGQAGNTIYF.

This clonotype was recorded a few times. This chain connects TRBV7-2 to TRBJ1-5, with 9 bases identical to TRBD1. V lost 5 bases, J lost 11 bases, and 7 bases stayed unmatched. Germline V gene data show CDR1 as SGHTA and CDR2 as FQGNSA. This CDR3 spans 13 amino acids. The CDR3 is CASSPGTGWTQHF. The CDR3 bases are TGTGCCAGCAGCCCCGGGACAGGGTGGACCCAGCATTTT. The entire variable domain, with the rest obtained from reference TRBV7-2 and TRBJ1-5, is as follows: GAGVSQSPSNKVTEKGKDVELRCDPISGHTALYWYRQSLGQGLEFLIYFQGNSAPDKSGLPSDRFSAERTGGSVSTLTIQRTQQEDSAVYLCASSPGTGWTQHFGDGTRLSIL.

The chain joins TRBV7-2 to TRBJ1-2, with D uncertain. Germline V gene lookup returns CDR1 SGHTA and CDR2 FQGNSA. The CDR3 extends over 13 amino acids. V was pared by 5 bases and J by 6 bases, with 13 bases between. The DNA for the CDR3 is TGTGCCAGCAGCGAGCCTGGCAAACATGGCTACACCTTC. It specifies CASSEPGKHGYTF.

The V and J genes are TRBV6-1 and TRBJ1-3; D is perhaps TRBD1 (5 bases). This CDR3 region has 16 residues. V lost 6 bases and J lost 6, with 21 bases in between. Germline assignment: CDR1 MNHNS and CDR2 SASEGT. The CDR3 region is CASRMRGRARTNTIYF. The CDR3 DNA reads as TGTGCCAGCAGGATGAGGGGCAGGGCCAGAACAAACACCATATATTTT.

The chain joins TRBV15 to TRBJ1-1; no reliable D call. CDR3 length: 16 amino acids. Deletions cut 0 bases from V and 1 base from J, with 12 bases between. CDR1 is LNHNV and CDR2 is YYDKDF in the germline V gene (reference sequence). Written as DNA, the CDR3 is TGTGCCACCAGCAGAGATCGTAGAGTGACGAACACTGAAGCTTTCTTT. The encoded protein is CATSRDRRVTNTEAFF. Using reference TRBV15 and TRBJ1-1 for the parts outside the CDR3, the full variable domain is DAMVIQNPRYQVTQFGKPVTLSCSQTLNHNVMYWYQQKSSQAPKLLFHYYDKDFNNEADTPDNFQSRRPNTSFCFLDIRSPGLGDTAMYLCATSRDRRVTNTEAFFGQGTRLTVV.

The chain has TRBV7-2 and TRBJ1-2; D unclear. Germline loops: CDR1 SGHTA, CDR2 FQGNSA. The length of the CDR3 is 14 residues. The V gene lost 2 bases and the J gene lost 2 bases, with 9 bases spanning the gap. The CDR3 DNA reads TGTGCCAGCAGCTTACAAGTTGGGAACTATGGCTACACCTTC. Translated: CASSLQVGNYGYTF.